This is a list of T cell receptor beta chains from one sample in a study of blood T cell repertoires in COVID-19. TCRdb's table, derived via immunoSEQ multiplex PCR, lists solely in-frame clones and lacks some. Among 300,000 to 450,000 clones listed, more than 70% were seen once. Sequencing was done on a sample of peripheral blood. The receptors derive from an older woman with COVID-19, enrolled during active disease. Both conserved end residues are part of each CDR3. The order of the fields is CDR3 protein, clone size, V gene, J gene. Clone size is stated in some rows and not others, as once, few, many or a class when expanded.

CDR3 protein: CASSQDMGASYEQYF; clone size: .; V gene: TRBV3-1/TRBV3-2; J gene: TRBJ2-7
CDR3 protein: CASSLSLNEQYF; clone size: .; V gene: TRBV5-5; J gene: TRBJ2-7
CDR3 protein: CASSVLADRTDTQYF; clone size: once; V gene: TRBV9; J gene: TRBJ2-3
CDR3 protein: CASSPSGAYNQPQHF; clone size: .; V gene: TRBV9; J gene: TRBJ1-5
CDR3 protein: CASSPWTGANTEAFF; clone size: few; V gene: TRBV6-5; J gene: TRBJ1-1
CDR3 protein: CASSATMLKEGTTQQTYGYTF; clone size: .; V gene: TRBV18; J gene: TRBJ1-2
CDR3 protein: CASSLQTGMNTEAFF; clone size: .; V gene: TRBV5-1; J gene: TRBJ1-1
CDR3 protein: CASSYLTGKGTDTQYF; clone size: .; V gene: TRBV5-4; J gene: TRBJ2-3
CDR3 protein: CASSPLSADTQYF; clone size: .; V gene: TRBV11-2; J gene: TRBJ2-3
CDR3 protein: CASSLQGVSSYEQYF; clone size: .; V gene: TRBV7-6; J gene: TRBJ2-7
CDR3 protein: CASKGQGFVKNIQYF; clone size: .; V gene: TRBV2; J gene: TRBJ2-4
CDR3 protein: CASSRGTDTQYF; clone size: .; V gene: TRBV19; J gene: TRBJ2-3
CDR3 protein: CASGQGMNTEAFF; clone size: .; V gene: TRBV9; J gene: TRBJ1-1
CDR3 protein: CASSLKRTGWASNYGYTF; clone size: .; V gene: TRBV7-8; J gene: TRBJ1-2
CDR3 protein: CASSLLGGMGGYTF; clone size: .; V gene: TRBV7-9; J gene: TRBJ1-2
CDR3 protein: CASSAGGPADTQYF; clone size: .; V gene: TRBV5-1; J gene: TRBJ2-3
CDR3 protein: CASIRSGLLSRETQYF; clone size: once; V gene: TRBV11-2; J gene: TRBJ2-5
CDR3 protein: CASSSDRNQPQHF; clone size: .; V gene: TRBV6-5; J gene: TRBJ1-5
CDR3 protein: CASSPGQINYGYTF; clone size: .; V gene: TRBV6-6; J gene: TRBJ1-2
CDR3 protein: CASSSQGRTEAFF; clone size: few; V gene: TRBV7-9; J gene: TRBJ1-1
CDR3 protein: CASSPGDRVPPQFF; clone size: .; V gene: TRBV6-5; J gene: TRBJ2-1
CDR3 protein: CASREGPAGTEAFF; clone size: .; V gene: TRBV6-5; J gene: TRBJ1-1
CDR3 protein: CASSPLSMNTEAFF; clone size: .; V gene: TRBV18; J gene: TRBJ1-1
CDR3 protein: CASSLRAKDFTSPLHF; clone size: .; V gene: TRBV27; J gene: TRBJ1-6
CDR3 protein: CASSSSYYEQYF; clone size: .; V gene: TRBV12-3/TRBV12-4; J gene: TRBJ2-7
CDR3 protein: CASGLAGETGELFF; clone size: .; V gene: TRBV9; J gene: TRBJ2-2
CDR3 protein: CASSRSGTSTQTQYF; clone size: .; V gene: TRBV28; J gene: TRBJ2-5
CDR3 protein: CASSPDRGNIQYF; clone size: .; V gene: TRBV6-5; J gene: TRBJ2-4
CDR3 protein: CASKLTGQGPGYTF; clone size: .; V gene: TRBV2; J gene: TRBJ1-2
CDR3 protein: CASSFWAVNPGELFF; clone size: .; V gene: TRBV5-1; J gene: TRBJ2-2
CDR3 protein: CASSILSGGATGELFF; clone size: .; V gene: TRBV7-8; J gene: TRBJ2-2
CDR3 protein: CASTGLLRTEAFF; clone size: .; V gene: TRBV6-5; J gene: TRBJ1-1
CDR3 protein: CASTGVGGNQPQHF; clone size: once; V gene: TRBV28; J gene: TRBJ1-5
CDR3 protein: CASSDSPYTEAFF; clone size: .; V gene: TRBV6-4; J gene: TRBJ1-1
CDR3 protein: CASSLGTGDYGYTF; clone size: .; V gene: TRBV4-1; J gene: TRBJ1-2
CDR3 protein: CASSQDKNIPKDYGYTF; clone size: .; V gene: TRBV3-1/TRBV3-2; J gene: TRBJ1-2
CDR3 protein: CASSPSSYNSPLHF; clone size: .; V gene: TRBV18; J gene: TRBJ1-6
CDR3 protein: CASSLVQYEQYF; clone size: once; V gene: TRBV5-1; J gene: TRBJ2-7
CDR3 protein: CASSSWEVNEQFF; clone size: .; V gene: TRBV27; J gene: TRBJ2-1
CDR3 protein: CASSTSGGKQETQYF; clone size: .; V gene: TRBV2; J gene: TRBJ2-5
CDR3 protein: CASSYSVGTGVPDTQYF; clone size: .; V gene: TRBV5-6; J gene: TRBJ2-3
CDR3 protein: CASSLARTGLKTQYF; clone size: .; V gene: TRBV7-2; J gene: TRBJ2-5
CDR3 protein: CASTFRDNEQFF; clone size: .; V gene: TRBV28; J gene: TRBJ2-1
CDR3 protein: CASSQDRERGTDTQYF; clone size: .; V gene: TRBV3-1/TRBV3-2; J gene: TRBJ2-3
CDR3 protein: CASSLPGTLGTIYGYTF; clone size: once; V gene: TRBV19; J gene: TRBJ1-2